Below, one T cell receptor beta chain is given with its context. It has no known antigen specificity. Base quality data are lacking; no much larger clone is found one base away. This sample is part of a study of Ad26.COV2.S vaccination and SARS-CoV-2 variants (dated by TCRdb to the early 2020s). A note on the overall study: Donors in the vaccine arm were drawn from COV1001, a multicentre, randomized, double-blind, placebo-controlled phase I-IIa trial testing Ad26.COV2.S in healthy adults. Ad26.COV2.S was administered intramuscularly at 5 x 10^10 or 1 x 10^11 viral particles, either as a single shot or as two shots given 56 days apart. Sequencing of the TCRbeta repertoire served to evaluate the specificity and breadth of SARS-CoV-2-reactive T cell receptors following Ad26.COV2.S vaccination. The TCR-sequenced set comprised approximately 32 samples: approximately 19 Ad26.COV2.S vaccine recipients, 5 placebo recipients and 8 SARS-CoV-2 convalescent individuals. Trial participants were randomized into five groups of five: low-dose or high-dose Ad26.COV2.S given once or twice, or placebo on both occasions. Investigators did not know the trial group allocation while performing experiments and assessing outcomes.

The immunoSEQ Assay was used to sequence TCRbeta CDR3 regions. After extraction, genomic DNA underwent amplification by bias-controlled multiplex PCR, followed by high-throughput sequencing. On the authors' methods: To quantify the absolute abundance of every unique TCRbeta CDR3 region, sequences were collapsed and filtered. T cell fraction was estimated by normalizing TCRbeta template counts to usable DNA, which was measured by amplifying reference genes present in all nucleated cells. Repertoire TCRs were annotated as SARS-CoV-2-specific by exact matching of V gene, CDR3 amino acid sequence and J gene to a known reactive TCR set. The reference SARS-CoV-2 TCR set came from MIRA and was filtered for enrichment in COVID-19-positive ImmuneCODE repertoires, removing public or cross-reactive TCRs. Using the MIRA antigens, annotated TCRs were further analysed by specific ORF or by position within an ORF. Breadth was defined as annotated unique rearrangements over total unique productive rearrangements; depth was the summed frequency of those rearrangements. Two-sided Wilcoxon rank-sum tests were applied when comparing TCR breadth between groups. Held by TCRdb, this immuneACCESS table contains in-frame sequences only and omits some clones. Under half of the omission traces to an unresolved V gene where checked; the cause of the rest is unknown. The V and J calls and clone size are taken from that table; D and trimming were inferred from the DNA. A total of about 440,000 clones appear in this sample, 90% of them only once. Of the sample, more than 3.5% falls within the top ten clones.

Points the paper makes about the study in general: It was noted by the authors that total T cell responses may have been underestimated by the TCR breadth and depth analyses. The study lacked the statistical power to compare responses across vaccine doses or regimens. Ad26.COV2.S recipients had higher spike-specific TCR breadth than placebo recipients (P = 0.0014). Substantial breadth of spike-specific CD8+ and CD4+ T cell responses was reported after vaccination. Comparable non-spike TCR breadth was observed between vaccine and placebo recipients, consistent with only spike being contained in the vaccine.

The sample's treatment or condition label is to be understood as: over 15 received Ad26.COV2.S at low or high dose, single or two shots; roughly five received placebo; per-sample allocation not given. For vaccine and placebo recipients, the sequenced repertoires came from samples collected on day 63 after the first injection. Between 29 July and 7 August 2020, Cohort 1b enrolled 20 to 30 adults aged 18-55 years at one site in Boston, USA. Ad26.COV2.S consisted of a replication-incompetent adenovirus type 26 vector by which a prefusion-stabilized SARS-CoV-2 spike protein from the original Wuhan strain was expressed. Sequences were derived from peripheral blood, sampled in a trial of Ad26.COV2.S vaccine versus placebo. The receptor comes from a person aged 18-65 years who received the Ad26.COV2.S COVID-19 vaccine or a placebo.

The DNA reads as follows: TGTGCCAGCAGTTACGCGACTAGCGCGAGGGGAAATGCCTACGAGCAGTACTTC. Translated, it gives CASSYATSARGNAYEQYF. Rearrangement joined TRBV6-2 or TRBV6-3 to TRBJ2-7, with 8 bases aligning to TRBD2. The CDR3 numbers 18 residues from cysteine through phenylalanine. Only CDR3 DNA remains: 54 bases, in frame from the first base. CDR1 MNHEY and CDR2 SVGEGT were looked up in the germline V gene. Compared with germline, V lacks 2 bases and J lacks 2 bases; bases without a gene match: 14.